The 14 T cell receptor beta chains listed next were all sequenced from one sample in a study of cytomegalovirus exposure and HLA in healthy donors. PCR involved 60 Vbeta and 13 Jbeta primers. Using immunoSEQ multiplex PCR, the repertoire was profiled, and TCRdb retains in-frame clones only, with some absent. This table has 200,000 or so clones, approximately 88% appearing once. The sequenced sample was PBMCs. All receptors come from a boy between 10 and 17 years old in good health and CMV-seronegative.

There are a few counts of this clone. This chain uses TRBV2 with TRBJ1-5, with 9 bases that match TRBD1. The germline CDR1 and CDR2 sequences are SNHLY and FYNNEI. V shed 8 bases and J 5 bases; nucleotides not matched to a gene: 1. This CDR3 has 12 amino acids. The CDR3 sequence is CASRTGDQPQHF. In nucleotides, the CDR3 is TGTGCCAGCCGGACAGGGGATCAGCCCCAGCATTTT.

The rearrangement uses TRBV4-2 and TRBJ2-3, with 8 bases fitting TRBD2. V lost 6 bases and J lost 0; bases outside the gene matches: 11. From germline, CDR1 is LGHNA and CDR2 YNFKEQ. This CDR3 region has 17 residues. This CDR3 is CASRPGLGGYSTDTQYF. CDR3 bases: TGTGCCAGCAGACCGGGACTAGGGGGATATAGCACAGATACGCAGTATTTT.

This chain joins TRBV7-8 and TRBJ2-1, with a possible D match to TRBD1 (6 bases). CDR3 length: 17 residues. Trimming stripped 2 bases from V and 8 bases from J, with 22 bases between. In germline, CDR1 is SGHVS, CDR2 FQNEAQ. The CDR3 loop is CASSLHRFFRTEHEQFF. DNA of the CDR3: TGTGCCAGCAGCTTACATCGATTTTTTAGGACAGAGCATGAGCAGTTCTTC. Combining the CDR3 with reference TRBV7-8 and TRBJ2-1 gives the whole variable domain GAGVSQSPRYKVAKRGQDVALRCDPISGHVSLFWYQQALGQGPEFLTYFQNEAQLDKSGLPSDRFFAERPEGSVSTLKIQRTQQEDSAVYLCASSLHRFFRTEHEQFFGPGTRLTVL.

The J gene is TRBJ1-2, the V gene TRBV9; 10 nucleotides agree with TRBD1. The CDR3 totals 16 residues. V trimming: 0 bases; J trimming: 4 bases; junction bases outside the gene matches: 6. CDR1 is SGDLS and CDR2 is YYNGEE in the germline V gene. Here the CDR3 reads CASSVDPGQGSYGYTF. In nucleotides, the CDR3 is TGTGCCAGCAGCGTAGACCCGGGACAGGGGTCCTATGGCTACACCTTC.

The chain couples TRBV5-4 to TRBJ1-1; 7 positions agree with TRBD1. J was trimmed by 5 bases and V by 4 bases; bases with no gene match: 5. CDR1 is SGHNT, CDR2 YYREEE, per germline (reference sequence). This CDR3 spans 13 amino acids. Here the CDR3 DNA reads TGTGCCAGCAGCCGGCCAGGGGGGACTGAAGCTTTCTTT. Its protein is CASSRPGGTEAFF.

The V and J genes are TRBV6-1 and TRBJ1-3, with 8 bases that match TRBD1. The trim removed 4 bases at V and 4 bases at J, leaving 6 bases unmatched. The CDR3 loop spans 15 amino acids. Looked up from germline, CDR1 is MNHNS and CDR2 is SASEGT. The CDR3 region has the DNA TGTGCCAGCAGTGTGAACCGGGACAGGGGAAACACCATATATTTT. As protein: CASSVNRDRGNTIYF.

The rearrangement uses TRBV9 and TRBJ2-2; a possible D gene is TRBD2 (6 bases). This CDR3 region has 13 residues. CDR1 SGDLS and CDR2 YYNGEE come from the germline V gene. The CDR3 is CAGRDSNTGELFF. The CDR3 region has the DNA TGTGCTGGCAGGGACTCGAACACCGGGGAGCTGTTTTTT. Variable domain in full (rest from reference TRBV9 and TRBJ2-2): DSGVTQTPKHLITATGQRVTLRCSPRSGDLSVYWYQQSLDQGLQFLIQYYNGEERAKGNILERFSAQQFPDLHSELNLSSLELGDSALYFCAGRDSNTGELFFGEGSRLTVL.

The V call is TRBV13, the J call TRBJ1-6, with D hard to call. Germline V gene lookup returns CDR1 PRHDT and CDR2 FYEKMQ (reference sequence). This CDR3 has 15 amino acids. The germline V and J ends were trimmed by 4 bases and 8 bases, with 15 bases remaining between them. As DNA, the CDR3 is TGTGCCAGCAGCTACCGGACTGAAAGTTATTCACCCCTCCACTTT. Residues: CASSYRTESYSPLHF. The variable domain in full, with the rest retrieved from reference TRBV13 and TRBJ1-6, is AAGVIQSPRHLIKEKRETATLKCYPIPRHDTVYWYQQGPGQDPQFLISFYEKMQSDKGSIPDRFSAQQFSDYHSELNMSSLELGDSALYFCASSYRTESYSPLHFGNGTRLTVT.

CDR3: CASSNPRTGKSYNEQFF. As DNA, the CDR3 is TGTGCCAGCTCAAACCCAAGGACAGGGAAATCCTACAATGAGCAGTTCTTC. The chain joins TRBV18 to TRBJ2-1; 8 nucleotides align to TRBD1. The length of the CDR3 is 17 residues. Germline CDR1 KGHSH, CDR2 LQKENI. V dropped 5 bases and J dropped 1; count of bases not matched to a gene: 10. The variable domain in full, completed from reference TRBV18 and TRBJ2-1, reads NAGVMQNPRHLVRRRGQEARLRCSPMKGHSHVYWYRQLPEEGLKFMVYLQKENIIDESGMPKERFSAEFPKEGPSILRIQQVVRGDSAAYFCASSNPRTGKSYNEQFFGPGTRLTVL.

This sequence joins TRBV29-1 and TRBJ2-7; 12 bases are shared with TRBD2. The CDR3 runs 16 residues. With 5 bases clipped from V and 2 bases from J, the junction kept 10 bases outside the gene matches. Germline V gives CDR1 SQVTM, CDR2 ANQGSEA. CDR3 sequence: CSVQPASGRAAYEQYF. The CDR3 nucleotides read TGCAGCGTTCAACCAGCTAGCGGGAGGGCCGCCTACGAGCAGTACTTC.

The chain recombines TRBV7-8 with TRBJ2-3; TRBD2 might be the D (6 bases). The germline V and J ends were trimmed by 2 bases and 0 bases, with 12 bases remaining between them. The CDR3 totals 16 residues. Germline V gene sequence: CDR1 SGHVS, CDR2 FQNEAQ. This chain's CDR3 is CASSLFAGSSTDTQYF. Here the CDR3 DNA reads TGTGCCAGCAGCTTATTTGCGGGATCTAGCACAGATACGCAGTATTTT.

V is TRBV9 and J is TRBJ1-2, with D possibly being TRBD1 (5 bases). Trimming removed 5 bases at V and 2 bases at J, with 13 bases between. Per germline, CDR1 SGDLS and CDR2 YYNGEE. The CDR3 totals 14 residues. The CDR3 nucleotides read TGTGCCAGCAGGTCGGGGAGGGACAACTATGGCTACACCTTC. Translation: CASRSGRDNYGYTF. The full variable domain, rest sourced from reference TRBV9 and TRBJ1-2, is DSGVTQTPKHLITATGQRVTLRCSPRSGDLSVYWYQQSLDQGLQFLIQYYNGEERAKGNILERFSAQQFPDLHSELNLSSLELGDSALYFCASRSGRDNYGYTFGSGTRLTVV.

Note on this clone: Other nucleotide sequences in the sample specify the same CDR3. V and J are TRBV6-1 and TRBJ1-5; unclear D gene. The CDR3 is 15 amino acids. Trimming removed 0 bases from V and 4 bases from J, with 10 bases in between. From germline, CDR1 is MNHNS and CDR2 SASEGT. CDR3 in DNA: TGTGCCAGCAGTGAAGCTGGCGGGTCAAATCAGCCCCAGCATTTT. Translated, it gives CASSEAGGSNQPQHF.

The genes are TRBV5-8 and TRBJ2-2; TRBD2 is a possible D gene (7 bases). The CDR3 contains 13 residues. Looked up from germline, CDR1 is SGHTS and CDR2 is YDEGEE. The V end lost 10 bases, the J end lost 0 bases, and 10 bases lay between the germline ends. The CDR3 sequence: CADGGPNTGELFF. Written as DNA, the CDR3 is TGTGCCGACGGGGGGCCGAACACCGGGGAGCTGTTTTTT.